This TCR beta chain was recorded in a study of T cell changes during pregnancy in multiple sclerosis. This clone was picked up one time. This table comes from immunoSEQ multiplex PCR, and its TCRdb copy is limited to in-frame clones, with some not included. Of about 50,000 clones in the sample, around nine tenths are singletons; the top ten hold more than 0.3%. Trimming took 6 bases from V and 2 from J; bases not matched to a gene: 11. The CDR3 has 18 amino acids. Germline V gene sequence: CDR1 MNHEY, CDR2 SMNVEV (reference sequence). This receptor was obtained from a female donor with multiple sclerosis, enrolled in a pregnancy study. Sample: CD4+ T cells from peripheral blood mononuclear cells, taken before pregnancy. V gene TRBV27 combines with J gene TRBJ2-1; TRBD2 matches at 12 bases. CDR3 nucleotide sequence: TGTGCCAGCAGGCCCTCCTGGACTAGCGGGACCCCCTACAATGAGCAGTTCTTC. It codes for CASRPSWTSGTPYNEQFF.